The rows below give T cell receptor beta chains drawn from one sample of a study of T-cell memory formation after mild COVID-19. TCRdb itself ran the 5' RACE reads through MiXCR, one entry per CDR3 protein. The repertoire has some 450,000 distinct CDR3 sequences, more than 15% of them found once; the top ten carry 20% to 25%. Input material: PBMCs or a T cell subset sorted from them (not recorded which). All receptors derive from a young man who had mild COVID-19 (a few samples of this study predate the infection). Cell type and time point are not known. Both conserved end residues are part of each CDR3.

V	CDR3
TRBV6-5	CASSYSTTGNTIYF
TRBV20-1	CSAISTAGYSNQPQHF
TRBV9	CASSANAGTGLGEQFF
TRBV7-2	CASSPGLRGETQYF
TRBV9	CASRGQVNSPLHF
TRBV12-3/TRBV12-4	CASSINRGRAETQYF
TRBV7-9	CASSPPKISQARDPENIQYF
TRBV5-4	CASRVFGVNTGELFF
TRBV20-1	CSARGQVSGTQYF
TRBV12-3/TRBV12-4	CASSLGIQHTDTQYF
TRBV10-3	CATSPGVDTQYF
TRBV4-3	CASSQEVPGLGEQFF
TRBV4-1	CASSQGRASGSNQPQHF
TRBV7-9	CASSLTVGVRYF
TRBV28	CASSPGQGVMDTQYF
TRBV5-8	CASSWGAGTGLAEQYF
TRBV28	CASSSPGHTDTQYF
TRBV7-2	CASRHGTGAASF
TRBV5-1	CASTFSVPRGEQFF
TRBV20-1	CSARSLAGRNEQFF
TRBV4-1	CASSQEGGVQETQYF
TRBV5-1	CASSLVGERTEAFF
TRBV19	CASSNSPGQGLNEQFF
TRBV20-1	CSARLGGDTQYF
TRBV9	CASSVGGVQPQHF
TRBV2	CASSRSSGGFTDTQYF
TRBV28	CASSLGRGYGYTF
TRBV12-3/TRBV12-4	CASTQGIQETQYF
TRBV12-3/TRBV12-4	CASSHRDTNYGYTF
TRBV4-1	CASSLSTPRQARDEKLFF
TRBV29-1	CSARQGAVWGYTF
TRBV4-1	CASSRLEAGGKEETQYF
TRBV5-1	CASSSGTSRSEQYF
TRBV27	CASGRDMRGYTF
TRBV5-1	CASSLGQSTEKETQYF
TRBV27	CASSRPGTGHGYTF
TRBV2	CASRLRTGATNYGYTF
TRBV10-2	CASSLSGGAGTQYF
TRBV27	CASSHGVVGTDTQYF
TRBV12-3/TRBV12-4	CASSGQGNGYTF
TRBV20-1	CSATARNTQYF
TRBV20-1	CSAGGVRSGTAGYTF
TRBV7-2	CASSYTNNQPQHF
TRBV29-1	CSVSSGGAEYNEQFF
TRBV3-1	CASSPSRGRDVTGELFF
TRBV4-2	CASTDREGEKLFF
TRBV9	CASSATGTLGDTQYF
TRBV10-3	CAISDKGAGSTDTQYF
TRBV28	CASSWGQGYEKLFF
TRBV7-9	CASSFGYTSTDTQYF
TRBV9	CASSGGTSGPYEQYF
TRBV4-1	CASSQQGRYGYTF
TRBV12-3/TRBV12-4	CASTPAGTDTQYF
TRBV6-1	CATLWEVGREQYF
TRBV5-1	CASSWDRANTGELFF